These 27 T cell receptor beta chains were all obtained from the same sample, sequenced in a study of blood T cells in healthy people across ages. Combining a sample-barcoded 5' primer with a J-beta primer mix, a second PCR ran for about 7 to 11 cycles. TCRdb processed the 5' RACE reads anew with MiXCR; each CDR3 protein has one entry. The repertoire consists of almost 550,000 distinct CDR3 sequences, with less than 25% occurring once and the leading ten covering just over 8.5%. These data also formed part of another study, on T cells of mothers and their children.

Sequencing was carried out using blood. These receptors came from a boy between 10 and 17 years old in good health.

This clonotype was counted only a few times. The chain carries TRBV7-9 and TRBJ2-1; 10 bases map to TRBD1. This CDR3 comprises 16 residues. Germline V lookup: CDR1 SEHNR, CDR2 FQNEAQ (reference sequence). J lost 3 bases, V lost 6 bases, and 8 bases had no gene match. DNA for the CDR3: TGTGCCAGCAGACCCGGGACAGGGGATTTCTACAATGAGCAGTTCTTC. This sequence encodes CASRPGTGDFYNEQFF.

This clonotype was seen just once. V and J are TRBV7-8 and TRBJ2-1, with TRBD1 identical over 7 bases. Losses at the gene ends were 4 bases for V and 9 bases for J; bases not matched to a gene: 6. The CDR3 contains 13 residues. The germline V gene has CDR1 SGHVS and CDR2 FQNEAQ. CDR3 bases: TGTGCCAGCAGCTCCACAGGGGCCCGTGAGCAGTTCTTC. This encodes CASSSTGAREQFF.

Only a few counts were recorded for this clonotype. The V and J genes are TRBV20-1 and TRBJ2-3, with TRBD1 identical over 12 bases. V shed 3 bases, J shed 6 bases, and the junction held 4 bases outside the gene matches. The germline gives CDR1 DFQATT, CDR2 SNEGSKA (reference sequence). The CDR3 is made up of 14 amino acids. The CDR3 sequence: CSASRGQGADTQYF. CDR3 sequence (DNA): TGCAGTGCTAGTCGGGGACAGGGGGCTGATACGCAGTATTTT.

This clonotype has at least ten counts. The chain links TRBV5-1 to TRBJ2-5, with D perhaps matching TRBD1 or TRBD2 (6 bases each). Trimming cost V 0 bases and J 2 bases, with 8 bases left between them. There are 14 residues in the CDR3. The germline gives CDR1 SGHRS, CDR2 YFSETQ. CDR3 nucleotide sequence: TGCGCCAGCAGCTTGGAAGGGGGGCAAGAGACCCAGTACTTC. Residues: CASSLEGGQETQYF.

A word on this clonotype: An end of the junction does not agree with germline; a read error may underlie this. The CDR3: CASSYRTGSSYNERFF. The DNA for the CDR3 is TGTGCCAGCAGCTATAGGACAGGCAGCTCCTACAATGAGCGGTTCTTC. This chain uses TRBV7-3 with TRBJ2-1; 7 bases are shared with TRBD1. Germline V gives CDR1 SGHTA, CDR2 FQGTGA. This CDR3 has 16 residues. Looking up the rest from reference TRBV7-3 and TRBJ2-1 gives the full variable domain: GAGVSQTPSNKVTEKGKYVELRCDPISGHTALYWYRQSLGQGPEFLIYFQGTGAADDSGLPNDRFFAVRPEGSVSTLKIQRTERGDSAVYLCASSYRTGSSYNERFFGPGTRLTVL.

The chain has TRBV12-3 or TRBV12-4 and TRBJ1-5; 7 bases align to TRBD1. CDR3 length: 15 amino acids. V gave up 0 bases and J gave up 3 bases; unmatched junction bases: 2. CDR3 sequence reads: CASSLATGTNQPQHF. DNA for the CDR3: TGTGCCAGCAGTTTAGCGACAGGGACCAATCAGCCCCAGCATTTT.

J is TRBJ2-7 and V is TRBV5-6, with TRBD2 matching 8 bases. The CDR3 totals 14 residues. In germline, CDR1 is SGHDT, CDR2 YYEEEE. Losses at the gene ends were 4 bases for V and 3 bases for J; bases not matched to a gene: 6. The CDR3 DNA sequence: TGTGCCAGCAGCGGGACTAGTAGGCGCTACGAGCAGTACTTC. This gives the protein CASSGTSRRYEQYF.

A single count supports this clonotype. The genes are TRBV7-3 and TRBJ2-5; 9 bases fit TRBD1. The J call may be mistaken, given a closer DNA end match to TRBJ2-1. CDR3 length: 13 residues. Per the germline V gene, CDR1 is SGHTA and CDR2 is FQGTGA. The DNA of the CDR3 is TGTGCCAGCAGCATAGACAGGGGGGCTGAGCAGTTCTTC. This codes for CASSIDRGAEQFF.

This clonotype showed up just a few times. V gene TRBV10-3 combines with J gene TRBJ2-1; 8 bases are shared with TRBD1. The better agreement between TRBJ2-7 and the DNA end casts doubt on the J call. CDR1 ENHRY and CDR2 SYGVKD come from the germline V gene. The CDR3 loop spans 15 amino acids. In nucleotides, the CDR3 is TGTGCCATCAGTGAAGGCGGGACAGGCTCCTACGAGCAGTACTTC. Translation: CAISEGGTGSYEQYF.

The chain has TRBV12-3 or TRBV12-4 and TRBJ2-7; D not resolved. The V and J ends lost 6 bases and 4 bases respectively, with 13 bases between them. CDR3 size: 13 residues. The CDR3 nucleotides read TGTGCCAGCAGCGTTGGGCCCTCTTACGAGCAGTACTTC. It specifies CASSVGPSYEQYF.

The chain joins TRBV7-2 to TRBJ1-3; 8 positions agree with TRBD1. The CDR3 covers 16 residues. Germline V gives CDR1 SGHTA, CDR2 FQGNSA. V lost 5 bases, J lost 0 bases, and 6 bases stayed unmatched. Here the CDR3 DNA reads TGTGCCAGCAGCAGACGGACAGGGTCCTCTGGAAACACCATATATTTT. It specifies CASSRRTGSSGNTIYF.

In this sample, this clonotype turned up a few times. J is TRBJ2-1 and V is TRBV7-8, with a possible D match to TRBD1 (5 bases). V lost 1 base, J lost 5 bases, and 15 bases lay in between. This CDR3 is 16 amino acids long. Germline V CDR1 and CDR2: SGHVS, FQNEAQ. This CDR3 reads CASSLVDKFVNNEQFF. CDR3 bases: TGTGCCAGCAGCTTAGTGGACAAATTTGTCAACAATGAGCAGTTCTTC.

In the case of this clonotype: At one end the junction does not follow the germline gene, possibly because of a read error. The rearrangement links TRBV7-9 to TRBJ2-1, with 7 positions matching TRBD1. Looked up from germline, CDR1 is SEHNR and CDR2 is FQNEAQ (reference sequence). This CDR3 comprises 14 residues. The CDR3 DNA follows: TGCGCCAGCAGCGCCCGGACAGGCCACAATGAGCAGTTCTTC. It codes for CASSARTGHNEQFF.

This clonotype was recorded at least ten times. The V and J genes are TRBV25-1 and TRBJ1-4; D might be TRBD1 (5 bases). Germline loops: CDR1 MGHDK, CDR2 SYGVNS. V lost 1 base and J 8 bases, leaving 11 bases between the germline ends. The CDR3 is 14 amino acids. For the CDR3, the DNA is TGTGCCAGCAGTGAATCCACCTACAGGGAAAAACTGTTTTTT. Its translation is CASSESTYREKLFF.

The rearrangement joins TRBV24-1 to TRBJ2-7, with D possibly TRBD2 on 6 matching bases. Deletions cut 2 bases from V and 6 bases from J, with 13 bases between. Per germline, CDR1 KGHDR and CDR2 SFDVKD. The CDR3 has 14 amino acids. CDR3 residues: CATSDSGRACEQYF. CDR3 in DNA: TGTGCCACCAGTGATTCCGGGAGAGCCTGCGAGCAGTACTTC.

V is TRBV6-1 and J is TRBJ2-6, with unresolved D. Germline lookup yields CDR1 MNHNS and CDR2 SASEGT. The CDR3 is 14 amino acids. V lost 8 bases to trimming and J lost 0 bases, with 8 bases between them. CDR3: CASDSRSGANVLTF. For the CDR3, the DNA is TGTGCCAGCGATTCACGCTCTGGGGCCAACGTCCTGACTTTC.

This clonotype was seen a few times. J is TRBJ2-3 and V is TRBV6-5; D is unresolved. In germline, CDR1 is MNHEY, CDR2 SVGAGI. The CDR3 covers 12 residues. The V and J ends lost 10 bases and 3 bases respectively, with 11 bases between them. The CDR3 sequence is CATGPWTDTQYF. The CDR3 DNA reads TGTGCCACCGGACCATGGACAGATACGCAGTATTTT.

The chain has TRBV4-3 and TRBJ2-7, with D possibly matching TRBD1 (6 bases). V lost 0 bases, J lost 7 bases, and 13 bases lay in between. The CDR3 consists of 14 residues. Germline V gives CDR1 LGHNA, CDR2 YSLEER. CDR3 protein: CASSQDLQGGEQYF. CDR3 DNA sequence: TGCGCCAGCAGCCAAGACCTACAGGGTGGTGAGCAGTACTTC.

There are a few counts of this clonotype. The chain links TRBV5-1 to TRBJ1-1, with 8 bases identical to TRBD1. Trimming removed 4 bases from V and 3 bases from J; junction bases left unmatched: 5. Germline CDR1 and CDR2: SGHRS and YFSETQ. The CDR3 length is 14 residues. The CDR3 loop is CASSTYRGDTEAFF. As DNA, the CDR3 is TGCGCCAGCAGCACCTACAGGGGGGACACTGAAGCTTTCTTT.

V usage is TRBV15 and J usage is TRBJ2-7; D uncertain. This CDR3 is built from 13 residues. Germline assignment: CDR1 LNHNV and CDR2 YYDKDF (reference sequence). Trimming took 0 bases from V and 5 from J, leaving 8 bases between them. The CDR3 DNA reads TGTGCCACCAGCAGAGATCGGGCAGACGAGCAGTACTTC. Translating gives CATSRDRADEQYF.

This clonotype has just one count. J is TRBJ2-3 and V is TRBV20-1; 11 bases match TRBD2. V trimming: 3 bases; J trimming: 3 bases; junction bases outside the gene matches: 8. The CDR3 is 16 residues long. Germline-derived CDR1 and CDR2 are DFQATT and SNEGSKA (reference sequence). CDR3 nucleotides: TGCAGTGCTAGTCCCCTAGCGGGAGGAGCTACAGATACGCAGTATTTT. Its protein product is CSASPLAGGATDTQYF.

This clonotype has a handful of counts. The chain carries TRBV7-9 and TRBJ1-6; 8 positions match TRBD1. With 2 bases clipped from V and 10 bases from J, the junction kept 4 bases outside the gene matches. This CDR3 is built from 14 residues. Germline V CDR1 and CDR2: SEHNR, FQNEAQ (reference sequence). Written as DNA, the CDR3 is TGTGCCAGCAGCTTACCAGGGGGCCGGTCACCCCTCCACTTT. It yields the protein CASSLPGGRSPLHF.

The chain recombines TRBV19 with TRBJ2-3; 7 positions match TRBD2. The CDR3 runs 15 residues. CDR1 LNHDA and CDR2 SQIVND come from the germline V gene (reference sequence). V lost 5 bases to trimming and J lost 0 bases; unmatched junction nucleotides: 5. The CDR3: CASSGAGVSTDTQYF. The CDR3 DNA sequence: TGTGCCAGTAGTGGGGCGGGAGTTAGCACAGATACGCAGTATTTT.

The rearrangement links TRBV5-1 to TRBJ2-1; TRBD2 might be the D (5 bases). The CDR3 has 16 residues. Germline V gene lookup returns CDR1 SGHRS and CDR2 YFSETQ. Trimming shortened V by 1 base and J by 1 base, and 12 bases separated the two germline ends. The CDR3 region has the DNA TGCGCCAGCAGCTTGAGAGGGCAGAATTCCTACAATGAGCAGTTCTTC. It encodes CASSLRGQNSYNEQFF.

The chain carries TRBV12-3 or TRBV12-4 and TRBJ1-2; no definite D call. Between the trimmed V and J ends, which lost 8 bases and 4 bases, there was a span of 8 bases. This CDR3 is built from 11 residues. This CDR3 reads CASGRGYGYTF. The CDR3 nucleotides read TGTGCCAGCGGGCGCGGCTATGGCTACACCTTC.

The rearrangement links TRBV7-9 to TRBJ1-2; 10 nucleotides align to TRBD1. CDR1 SEHNR and CDR2 FQNEAQ come from the germline V gene (reference sequence). V lost 4 bases and J lost 3; bases outside the gene matches: 8. This CDR3 has 16 residues. The CDR3 reads CASSSDPGTGDYGYTF. The CDR3 DNA is TGTGCCAGCAGCTCCGACCCTGGGACAGGGGACTATGGCTACACCTTC.

This chain joins TRBV5-1 and TRBJ2-5; no reliable D call. Deletions cut 1 base from V and 2 bases from J, with 9 bases between. Germline V gene lookup returns CDR1 SGHRS and CDR2 YFSETQ. The CDR3 is 14 residues long. CDR3 in DNA: TGCGCCAGCAGCTTGCCCCAGCGACAAGAGACCCAGTACTTC. This gives the protein CASSLPQRQETQYF.